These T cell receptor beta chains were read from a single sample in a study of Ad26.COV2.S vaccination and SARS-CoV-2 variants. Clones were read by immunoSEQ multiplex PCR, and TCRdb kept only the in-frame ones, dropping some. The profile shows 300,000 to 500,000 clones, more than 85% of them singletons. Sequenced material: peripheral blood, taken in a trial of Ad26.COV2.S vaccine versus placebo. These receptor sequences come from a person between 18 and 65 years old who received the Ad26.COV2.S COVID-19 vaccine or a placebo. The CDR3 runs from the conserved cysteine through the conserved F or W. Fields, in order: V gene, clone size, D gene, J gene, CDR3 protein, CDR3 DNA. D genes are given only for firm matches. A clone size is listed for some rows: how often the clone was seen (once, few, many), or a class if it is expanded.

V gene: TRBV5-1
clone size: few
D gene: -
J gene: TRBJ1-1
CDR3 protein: CASSTRGTEAFF
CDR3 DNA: TGCGCCAGCAGCACCAGAGGCACTGAAGCTTTCTTT

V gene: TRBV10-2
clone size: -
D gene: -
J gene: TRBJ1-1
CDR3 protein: CASIRGGGGTEAFF
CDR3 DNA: TGCGCCAGCATTAGAGGGGGAGGAGGAACTGAAGCTTTCTTT

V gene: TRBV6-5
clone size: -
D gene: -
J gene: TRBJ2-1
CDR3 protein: CASSPKRYSYNEQFF
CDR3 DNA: TGTGCCAGCAGTCCGAAGCGGTACTCCTACAATGAGCAGTTCTTC

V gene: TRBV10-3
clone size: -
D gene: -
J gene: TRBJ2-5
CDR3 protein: CAISGDIGETQYF
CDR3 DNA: TGTGCCATCAGTGGCGACATTGGAGAGACCCAGTACTTC

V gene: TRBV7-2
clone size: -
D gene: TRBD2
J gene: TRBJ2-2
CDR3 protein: CASSLTSGAPHTGELFF
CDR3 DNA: TGTGCCAGCAGCTTAACTAGCGGGGCCCCCCACACCGGGGAGCTGTTTTTT

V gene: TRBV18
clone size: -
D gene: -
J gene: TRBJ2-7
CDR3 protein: CASSPGTLSPYEQYF
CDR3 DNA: TGTGCCAGCTCACCGGGAACCCTTTCCCCCTACGAGCAGTACTTC

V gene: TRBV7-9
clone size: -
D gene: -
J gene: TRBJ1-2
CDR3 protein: CAAFTGPYGYTF
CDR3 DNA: TGTGCCGCCTTTACGGGACCCTATGGCTACACCTTC

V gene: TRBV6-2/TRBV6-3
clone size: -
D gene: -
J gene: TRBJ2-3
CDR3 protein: CASSYNLQGIDTQYF
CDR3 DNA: TGTGCCAGCAGTTATAATTTGCAGGGGATAGATACGCAGTATTTT

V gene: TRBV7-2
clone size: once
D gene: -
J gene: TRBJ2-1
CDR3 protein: CASSTRPRGTDEQFF
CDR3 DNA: TGTGCCAGCAGCACCAGGCCCAGGGGGACTGATGAGCAGTTCTTC

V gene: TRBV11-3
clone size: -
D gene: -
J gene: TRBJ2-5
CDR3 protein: CASSRSFQETQYF
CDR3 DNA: TGTGCCAGCAGCAGAAGTTTTCAAGAGACCCAGTACTTC

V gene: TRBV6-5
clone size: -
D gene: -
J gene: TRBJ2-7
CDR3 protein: CASSYGKGEQYF
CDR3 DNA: TGTGCCAGCAGTTACGGGAAGGGCGAGCAGTACTTC

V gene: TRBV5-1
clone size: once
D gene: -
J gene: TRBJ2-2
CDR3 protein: CASSLATGKGGELFF
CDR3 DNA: TGCGCCAGCAGCTTGGCAACAGGGAAAGGTGGGGAGCTGTTTTTT

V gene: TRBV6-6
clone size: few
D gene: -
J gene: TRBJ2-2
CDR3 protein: CASSWSGVNTGELFF
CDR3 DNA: TGTGCCAGCAGTTGGTCCGGGGTGAACACCGGGGAGCTGTTTTTT

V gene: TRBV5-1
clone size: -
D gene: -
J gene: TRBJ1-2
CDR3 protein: CASSRGDRSPYGYTF
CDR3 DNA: TGCGCCAGCAGCAGAGGGGATAGGTCCCCCTATGGCTACACCTTC

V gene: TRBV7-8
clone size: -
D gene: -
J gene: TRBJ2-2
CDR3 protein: CATRRPQGTGGELFF
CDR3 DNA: TGTGCCACCCGACGTCCTCAGGGAACGGGCGGGGAGCTGTTTTTT

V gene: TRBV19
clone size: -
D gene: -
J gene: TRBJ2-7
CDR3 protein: CASSIFTGVTYEQYF
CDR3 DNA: TGTGCCAGTAGTATCTTCACAGGTGTGACCTACGAGCAGTACTTC

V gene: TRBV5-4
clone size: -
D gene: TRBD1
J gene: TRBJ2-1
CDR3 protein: CASSPSPGTGGYEQFF
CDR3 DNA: TGTGCCAGCAGTCCTTCCCCCGGGACAGGGGGCTATGAGCAGTTCTTC

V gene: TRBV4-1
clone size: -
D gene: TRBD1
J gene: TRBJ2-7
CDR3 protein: CASSQLWGQGINEQYF
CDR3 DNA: TGCGCCAGCAGCCAACTGTGGGGACAGGGGATCAACGAGCAGTACTTC